This TCR beta chain is from a study of control samples from healthy donors and cancer patients. Sequencing used immunoSEQ multiplex PCR; TCRdb keeps in-frame clones, though not all of them. The sample lists more than 95,000 clones, around 86% occurring once. The CDR3 is 13 residues long. CDR1 is SGHKS, CDR2 YYEKEE, per germline (reference sequence). V shed 8 bases and J 0 bases; nucleotides not matched to a gene: 1. The TCR originated in a man aged 35 to 55 in good health. The sample was blood. V is TRBV5-5 and J is TRBJ2-2; TRBD1 matches 7 bases. For the CDR3, the DNA is TGTGCCAGTACAGGGGCGAACACCGGGGAGCTGTTTTTT. Its protein product is CASTGANTGELFF.